This T cell receptor beta chain came from a study of siplizumab effects on memory and regulatory T cells. Study results and limitations: Proliferating siplizumab-culture Tregs lacked confirmation of suppressive function.

As concerns this clone: What it recognizes is unknown.

Germline CDR1 SGHNT, CDR2 YENEEA. V dropped 4 bases and J dropped 5 bases, with 12 bases sitting between them. The CDR3 spans 13 residues. TCRdb's copy holds only in-frame clones and misses some; the assay was immunoSEQ multiplex PCR. The sample shows 100,000 or so clones, 90% to 95% of them seen only once. The rearrangement links TRBV11-3 to TRBJ2-7; maybe TRBD2 (6 bases). The TCR sequence derives from a human donor in good health. Sequenced: non-Treg CD4+ T cells sorted from blood. CDR3 protein: CASSSAGGNEQYF. For the CDR3, the DNA is TGTGCCAGCAGCTCAGCTGGGGGGAACGAGCAGTACTTC.